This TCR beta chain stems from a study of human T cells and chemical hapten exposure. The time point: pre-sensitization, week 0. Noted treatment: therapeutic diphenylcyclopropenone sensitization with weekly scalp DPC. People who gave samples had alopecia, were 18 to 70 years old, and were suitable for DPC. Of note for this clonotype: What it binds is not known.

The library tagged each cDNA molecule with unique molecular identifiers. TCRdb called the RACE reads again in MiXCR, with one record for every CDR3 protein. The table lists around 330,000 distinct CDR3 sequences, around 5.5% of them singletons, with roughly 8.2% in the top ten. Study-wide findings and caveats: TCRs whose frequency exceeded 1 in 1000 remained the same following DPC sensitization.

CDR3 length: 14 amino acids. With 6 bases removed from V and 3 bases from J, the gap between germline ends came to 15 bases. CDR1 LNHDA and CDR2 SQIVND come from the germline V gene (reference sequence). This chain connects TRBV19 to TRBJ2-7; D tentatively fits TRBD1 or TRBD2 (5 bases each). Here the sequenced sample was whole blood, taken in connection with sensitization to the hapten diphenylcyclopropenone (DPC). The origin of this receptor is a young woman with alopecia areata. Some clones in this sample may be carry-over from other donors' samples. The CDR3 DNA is TGTGCCAGTAGCCCAACGGGACGTGGCTACGAGCAGTACTTC. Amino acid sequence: CASSPTGRGYEQYF.